Each of the 27 T cell receptor beta chains below was sequenced from the same sample in a study of blood T cell repertoires in COVID-19. The method was immunoSEQ multiplex PCR; TCRdb's version includes in-frame clones alone and lacks a portion of them. The table includes 50,000 to 70,000 clones, 80% to 95% detected once. The sequenced material came from peripheral blood. The receptors originated from a man aged 60 to 69 with acute or convalescent COVID-19.

This clone has a single count. The rearrangement uses TRBV30 and TRBJ2-3, with a tentative D call TRBD2 (6 bases). Trimming cost V 3 bases and J 0 bases, with 13 bases left between them. Germline assignment: CDR1 GTSNPN and CDR2 SVGIG (reference sequence). This CDR3 spans 15 amino acids. Here the CDR3 DNA reads TGTGCCTGGAGGGGCGGGCGGGGTAGCACAGATACGCAGTATTTT. It encodes CAWRGGRGSTDTQYF.

This chain joins TRBV4-3 and TRBJ1-2; D ambiguous. V was clipped by 0 bases and J by 6 bases, with 29 bases between them. Germline V CDR1 and CDR2: LGHNA, YSLEER. CDR3 length equals 20 residues. CDR3 DNA sequence: TGCGCCAGCAGCCAAGATGTAGGTGACCGGCAAAATGGAAGAGGGAATGGCTACACCTTC. Its protein is CASSQDVGDRQNGRGNGYTF.

J is TRBJ1-1 and V is TRBV5-1; the D gene is possibly TRBD1 (6 bases). CDR1 and CDR2 from the germline V gene are SGHRS and YFSETQ. The CDR3 sequence is 16 residues long. V shed 0 bases and J shed 0 bases, with 12 bases lying between them. The CDR3: CASSLEGVILNTEAFF. CDR3 DNA: TGCGCCAGCAGCTTGGAGGGGGTAATTCTGAACACTGAAGCTTTCTTT.

This clone was seen only a few times. V usage is TRBV7-9 and J usage is TRBJ1-3; D uncertain. Germline lookup yields CDR1 SEHNR and CDR2 FQNEAQ (reference sequence). The V and J ends lost 4 bases and 3 bases respectively, with 13 bases between them. CDR3 length equals 15 residues. CDR3 DNA: TGTGCCAGCAGCTCTTGGAATGCAGGTGGAAACACCATATATTTT. It translates to CASSSWNAGGNTIYF. The whole variable domain, filled in from reference TRBV7-9 and TRBJ1-3, reads DTGVSQNPRHKITKRGQNVTFRCDPISEHNRLYWYRQTLGQGPEFLTYFQNEAQLEKSRLLSDRFSAERPKGSFSTLEIQRTEQGDSAMYLCASSSWNAGGNTIYFGEGSWLTVV.

The chain uses TRBV13 and TRBJ1-1; 7 bases are a match to TRBD1. V shed 0 bases, J shed 3 bases, and the junction held 10 bases outside the gene matches. The germline V gene encodes CDR1 PRHDT and CDR2 FYEKMQ (reference sequence). This CDR3 contains 17 residues. DNA for the CDR3: TGTGCCAGCAGCTTAGGGCAGGGGGTTATACAGGACACTGAAGCTTTCTTT. It encodes CASSLGQGVIQDTEAFF.

This sequence joins TRBV2 and TRBJ2-5; D ambiguous. The germline V gene has CDR1 SNHLY and CDR2 FYNNEI. The CDR3 extends over 13 amino acids. V was clipped by 5 bases and J by 3 bases, with 10 bases between them. CDR3 nucleotide sequence: TGTGCCAGCAGTTGGGCTCAAAAAGAGACCCAGTACTTC. As protein: CASSWAQKETQYF.

The rearrangement uses TRBV5-6 and TRBJ2-6, with D perhaps TRBD1 (5 bases). From germline, CDR1 is SGHDT and CDR2 YYEEEE. The CDR3 extends over 15 amino acids. Trimming pared 3 bases from V and 1 base from J, leaving 8 bases between. CDR3 amino acids: CASSSTGSGANVLTF. Written as DNA, the CDR3 is TGTGCCAGCAGCTCAACAGGATCTGGGGCCAACGTCCTGACTTTC.

This chain connects TRBV6-5 to TRBJ1-2, with TRBD1 identical over 8 bases. The CDR3 spans 14 residues. The trim removed 4 bases at V and 8 bases at J, leaving 9 bases unmatched. Germline V gene lookup returns CDR1 MNHEY and CDR2 SVGAGI. The CDR3 spells CASSLTLGTGGYTF. The CDR3, as DNA: TGTGCCAGCAGTTTGACCCTAGGGACAGGCGGCTACACCTTC.

The chain carries TRBV2 and TRBJ1-2; TRBD1 aligns across 7 bases. The CDR3 runs to 14 residues. V was pared by 6 bases and J by 0 bases, with 4 bases of the junction left unmatched. Germline V gene sequence: CDR1 SNHLY, CDR2 FYNNEI. The chain's CDR3 is CASRGTAANYGYTF. The CDR3 DNA is TGTGCCAGCAGGGGGACAGCCGCTAACTATGGCTACACCTTC.

The chain links TRBV6-7 to TRBJ1-6, with D possibly matching TRBD1 (6 bases). TRBV6-7 is known as an ORF, though its function is uncertain. Trimming took 11 bases from V and 7 from J, leaving 30 bases between them. The CDR3 extends over 18 amino acids. CDR3 protein: CAGSGGGGFGLYNSPLHF. In nucleotides, the CDR3 is TGTGCCGGATCCGGCGGGGGGGGCTTCGGGCTCTACAATTCACCCCTCCACTTT.

The rearrangement uses TRBV9 and TRBJ2-1, with TRBD1 as a possible D gene (6 bases). CDR1 is SGDLS, CDR2 YYNGEE, per germline. V gave up 2 bases and J gave up 6 bases, with 18 bases separating them. The CDR3 has 16 residues. CDR3 protein: CASSVLQGLRGNEQFF. In DNA form, the CDR3 reads TGTGCCAGCAGCGTCCTACAGGGCCTCAGGGGCAATGAGCAGTTCTTC.

This chain uses TRBV10-3 with TRBJ1-1, with 9 bases fitting TRBD1. CDR3 length: 14 residues. The germline V gene has CDR1 ENHRY and CDR2 SYGVKD. V trimming: 4 bases; J trimming: 1 base; junction bases outside the gene matches: 1. The CDR3 nucleotides read TGTGCCATCAGTGTGGACAGGGGGAACACTGAAGCTTTCTTT. It translates to CAISVDRGNTEAFF.

The rearrangement joins TRBV9 to TRBJ2-1; 9 bases are shared with TRBD2. The CDR3 is made up of 15 amino acids. V lost 6 bases to trimming and J lost 5 bases; unmatched junction nucleotides: 9. Germline assignment: CDR1 SGDLS and CDR2 YYNGEE. The CDR3 here is CASTPLAGFDNEQFF. The DNA of the CDR3 is TGTGCCAGCACCCCCCTAGCGGGATTCGACAATGAGCAGTTCTTC.

The rearrangement uses TRBV2 and TRBJ1-2, with 9 bases lining up with TRBD1. Germline V gives CDR1 SNHLY, CDR2 FYNNEI. The CDR3 contains 20 residues. V trimming: 1 base; J trimming: 8 bases; junction bases outside the gene matches: 23. CDR3 nucleotide sequence: TGTGCCAGCAGTGAAGAAGGCCGCTCAGGACAGGGGTCCGGAGGAGGAGGCTACACCTTC. Its translation: CASSEEGRSGQGSGGGGYTF.

The genes are TRBV7-9 and TRBJ1-3, with a weak D call TRBD1 (5 bases). The germline CDR1 and CDR2 sequences are SEHNR and FQNEAQ (reference sequence). The V and J ends lost 5 bases and 9 bases respectively, with 17 bases between them. The CDR3 totals 14 residues. The CDR3 is CASSQGRDPGTIYF. As DNA, the CDR3 is TGTGCCAGCAGCCAGGGTAGAGATCCTGGCACCATATATTTT. Full variable domain (outside the CDR3, taken from reference TRBV7-9 and TRBJ1-3): DTGVSQNPRHKITKRGQNVTFRCDPISEHNRLYWYRQTLGQGPEFLTYFQNEAQLEKSRLLSDRFSAERPKGSFSTLEIQRTEQGDSAMYLCASSQGRDPGTIYFGEGSWLTVV.

The chain carries TRBV28 and TRBJ1-6, with D possibly being TRBD1 (6 bases). The CDR3 extends over 19 amino acids. Between the trimmed V and J ends, which lost 6 bases and 9 bases, there was a span of 30 bases. CDR1 MDHEN and CDR2 SYDVKM come from the germline V gene. The CDR3 is CASRPDRSRRRTGFSPLHF. As DNA, the CDR3 is TGTGCCAGCAGGCCAGACAGGTCTCGGCGGCGAACAGGGTTTTCACCCCTCCACTTT.

The chain recombines TRBV4-2 with TRBJ2-7, with D perhaps matching TRBD1 (7 bases). Trimming removed 0 bases at V and 0 bases at J, with 15 bases between. Germline values: CDR1 LGHNA, CDR2 YNFKEQ. This CDR3 comprises 17 residues. The CDR3 coding sequence is TGTGCCAGCAGCCAAGATAATGGCAGGGGGGCCTCCTACGAGCAGTACTTC. It yields the protein CASSQDNGRGASYEQYF.

This clone appeared a few times. The chain uses TRBV7-9 and TRBJ1-1, with D possibly being TRBD1 (6 bases). Trimming stripped 5 bases from V and 1 base from J, with 11 bases between. Germline V gives CDR1 SEHNR, CDR2 FQNEAQ (reference sequence). This CDR3 is built from 14 residues. CDR3 residues: CASSDGTWNTEAFF. DNA for the CDR3: TGTGCCAGCAGCGACGGGACATGGAACACTGAAGCTTTCTTT.

The rearrangement uses TRBV28 and TRBJ1-2; D may be TRBD1 (6 bases). This CDR3 is 14 amino acids long. The V and J ends lost 2 bases and 0 bases respectively, with 7 bases between them. Germline values: CDR1 MDHEN, CDR2 SYDVKM. CDR3: CASSLGQTNYGYTF. CDR3 nucleotides: TGTGCCAGCAGTTTAGGACAGACTAACTATGGCTACACCTTC.

The chain recombines TRBV2 with TRBJ1-2; the D gene is possibly TRBD1 (6 bases). The V end lost 3 bases, the J end lost 3 bases, and 11 bases lay between the germline ends. CDR1 and CDR2 (germline): SNHLY, FYNNEI. CDR3 length equals 14 residues. CDR3 coding DNA: TGTGCCAGCAGTGAGGACAGCGGCGACTATGGCTACACCTTC. This translates into CASSEDSGDYGYTF.

The genes are TRBV27 and TRBJ1-1, with D hard to call. CDR1 is MNHEY, CDR2 SMNVEV, per germline (reference sequence). This CDR3 spans 13 amino acids. The ends were cut back, 1 base at V and 4 bases at J, with 7 bases in the middle. CDR3 amino acids: CASSLWASTEAFF. CDR3 nucleotides: TGTGCCAGCAGTTTATGGGCGAGCACTGAAGCTTTCTTT.

V and J are TRBV28 and TRBJ1-2; a weak D match, TRBD1 (6 bases). The CDR3 extends over 13 amino acids. V gave up 6 bases and J gave up 2 bases, with 10 bases separating them. Germline V gene sequence: CDR1 MDHEN, CDR2 SYDVKM. DNA of the CDR3: TGTGCCAGCAGGCTGGGGGCCAACTATGGCTACACCTTC. Its protein product is CASRLGANYGYTF.

This rearrangement joins TRBV27 to TRBJ1-1, with unresolved D. The germline CDR1 and CDR2 sequences are MNHEY and SMNVEV (reference sequence). V lost 1 base to trimming and J lost 1 base, with 7 bases between them. The CDR3 has 14 amino acids. CDR3 protein: CASSLFGENTEAFF. The CDR3 DNA follows: TGTGCCAGCAGTTTATTTGGAGAGAACACTGAAGCTTTCTTT.

This chain joins TRBV6-5 and TRBJ2-3; 8 bases fit TRBD1. V shed 9 bases and J 1 base; nucleotides not matched to a gene: 9. The CDR3 runs 15 residues. The germline CDR1 and CDR2 sequences are MNHEY and SVGAGI. CDR3 nucleotides: TGTGCCAGTCCTAGACCGGGACAGGGCACAGATACGCAGTATTTT. It is translated as CASPRPGQGTDTQYF.

J is TRBJ1-6 and V is TRBV7-2; the D gene is possibly TRBD1 (6 bases). Germline CDR1 reads SGHTA; CDR2 reads FQGNSA. The CDR3 is 14 residues long. V dropped 5 bases and J dropped 5 bases, with 10 bases sitting between them. CDR3 protein: CASSRGGHNSPLHF. CDR3 bases: TGTGCCAGCAGCCGCGGGGGGCATAATTCACCCCTCCACTTT.

This clone was recorded a few times. The V gene is TRBV14, the J gene TRBJ1-6; 10 nucleotides line up with TRBD1. The J segment lost 6 bases and the V segment lost 4 bases, leaving 6 bases of the junction unmatched. Germline assignment: CDR1 SGHDN and CDR2 FVKESK. The CDR3 is 16 residues long. CDR3 sequence: CASSLRQGAGNSPLHF. CDR3 nucleotide sequence: TGTGCCAGCAGCCTGCGACAGGGGGCCGGTAATTCACCCCTCCACTTT.

The rearrangement uses TRBV9 and TRBJ2-1, with TRBD2 matching over 14 bases. V shed 1 base, J shed 8 bases, and the junction held 2 bases outside the gene matches. Germline CDR1 is SGDLS and CDR2 is YYNGEE. The CDR3 spans 15 residues. The chain's CDR3 is CASSVPGLAGDEQFF. CDR3 coding DNA: TGTGCCAGCAGCGTACCGGGACTAGCGGGAGATGAGCAGTTCTTC.